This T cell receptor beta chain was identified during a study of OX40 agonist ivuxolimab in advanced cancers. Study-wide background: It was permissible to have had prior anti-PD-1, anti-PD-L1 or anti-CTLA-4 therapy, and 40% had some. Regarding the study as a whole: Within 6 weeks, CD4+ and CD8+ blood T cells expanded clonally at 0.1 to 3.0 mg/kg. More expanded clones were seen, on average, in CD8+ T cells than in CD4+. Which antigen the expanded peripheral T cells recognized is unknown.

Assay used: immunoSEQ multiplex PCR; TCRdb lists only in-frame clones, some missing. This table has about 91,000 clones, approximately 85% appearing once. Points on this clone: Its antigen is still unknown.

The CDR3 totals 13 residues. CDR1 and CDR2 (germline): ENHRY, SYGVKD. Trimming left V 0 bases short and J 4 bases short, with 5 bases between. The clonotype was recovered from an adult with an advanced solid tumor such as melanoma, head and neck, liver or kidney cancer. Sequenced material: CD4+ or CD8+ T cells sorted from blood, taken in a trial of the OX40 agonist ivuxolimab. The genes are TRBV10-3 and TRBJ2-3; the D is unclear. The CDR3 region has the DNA TGTGCCATCAGTGAGTCGGGCCCAGATACGCAGTATTTT. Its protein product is CAISESGPDTQYF.